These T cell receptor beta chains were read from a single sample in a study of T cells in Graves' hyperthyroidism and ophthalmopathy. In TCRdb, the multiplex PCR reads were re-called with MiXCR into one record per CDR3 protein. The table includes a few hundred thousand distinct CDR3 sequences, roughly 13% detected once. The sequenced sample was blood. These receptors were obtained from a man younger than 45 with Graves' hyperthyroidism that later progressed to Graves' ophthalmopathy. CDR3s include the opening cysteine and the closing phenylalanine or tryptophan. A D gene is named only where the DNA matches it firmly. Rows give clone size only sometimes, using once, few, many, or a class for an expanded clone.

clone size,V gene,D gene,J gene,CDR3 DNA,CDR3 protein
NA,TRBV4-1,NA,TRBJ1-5,TGCGCCAGCAGCCGCTCAGCGGGCAGCAATCAGCCCCAGCATTTT,CASSRSAGSNQPQHF
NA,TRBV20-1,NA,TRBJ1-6,TGCAGTGCTAGAGTTAGGGGATGGAATTCACCCCTCCACTTT,CSARVRGWNSPLHF
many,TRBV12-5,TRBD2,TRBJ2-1,TGTGCTAGTGGTTTGGTTCGGCTAGCGGGGTACAATGAGCAGTTCTTC,CASGLVRLAGYNEQFF
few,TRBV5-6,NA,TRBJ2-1,TGTGCCAGCAGCTTGTCAGCGGGCCCCCAGAATGAGCAGTTCTTC,CASSLSAGPQNEQFF
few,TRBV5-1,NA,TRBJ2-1,TGCGCCAGCAGGTGGGCCGGGGACTCCGAATCCTACAATGAGCAGTTCTTC,CASRWAGDSESYNEQFF
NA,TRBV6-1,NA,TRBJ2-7,TGTGCCAGCGGCTTCAAAGGCTACGAGCAGTACTTC,CASGFKGYEQYF
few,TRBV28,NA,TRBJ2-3,TGTGCCAGCAGTCCGCAAGGGGGGCATACGCAGTATTTT,CASSPQGGHTQYF
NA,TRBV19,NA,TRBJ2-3,TGTGCCAGTAGTATAGATCTCGAGACAGCGGGCACAGATACGCAGTATTTT,CASSIDLETAGTDTQYF
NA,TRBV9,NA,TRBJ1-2,TGTGCCAGCAGCCCCCGGACTGGGATGGGCTATGGCTACACCTTC,CASSPRTGMGYGYTF
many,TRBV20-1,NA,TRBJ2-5,TGCAGTGCTAGAGGGGACTCCGGAACGTCCCAGTACTTC,CSARGDSGTSQYF
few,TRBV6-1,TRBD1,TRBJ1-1,TGTGCCAGCAGTTCTCAGGGGGCCACTGAAGCTTTCTTT,CASSSQGATEAFF
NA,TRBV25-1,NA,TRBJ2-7,TGTGCCAGCAGTGAGGTTCGTACAGATCGATACTACGAGCAGTACTTC,CASSEVRTDRYYEQYF
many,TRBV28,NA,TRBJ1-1,TGTGCCAGCAGTTTAGAGAACTGGAACACTGAAGCTTTCTTT,CASSLENWNTEAFF
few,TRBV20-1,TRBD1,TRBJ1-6,TGCAGTGCCCCTAGGGACAGGGATATGATTAATTCACCCCTCCACTTT,CSAPRDRDMINSPLHF
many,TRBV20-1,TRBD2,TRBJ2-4,TGCAGTGCTCCAGACGGACTAGGTAGTGGCAAAAACATTCAGTACTTC,CSAPDGLGSGKNIQYF
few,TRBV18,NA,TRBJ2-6,TGTGCCAGCTCAGAACGATCTGGGGCCAACGTCCTGACTTTC,CASSERSGANVLTF
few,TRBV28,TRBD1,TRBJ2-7,TGTGCCAGCAGTGACCCAGGGGGTTTGAGGGAGCAGTACTTC,CASSDPGGLREQYF
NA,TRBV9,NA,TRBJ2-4,TGTGCCAGCAGCGCGGATCGAGTGGTGTTGTTCGCCAAAAACATTCAGTACTTC,CASSADRVVLFAKNIQYF
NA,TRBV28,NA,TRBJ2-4,TGTGCCAGCAGTTTCCCCAGGAACATTCAGTACTTC,CASSFPRNIQYF
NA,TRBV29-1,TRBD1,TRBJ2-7,TGCAGCGTTGATACAGGGGGAGACGAGCAGTACTTC,CSVDTGGDEQYF
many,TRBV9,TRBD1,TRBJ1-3,TGTGCCAGCAGCGCAGGGGGCTCTGGAAACACCATATATTTT,CASSAGGSGNTIYF
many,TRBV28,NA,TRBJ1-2,TGTGCCAGCAGTTTAAGTACGACAGGTCGTGGCTACACCTTC,CASSLSTTGRGYTF
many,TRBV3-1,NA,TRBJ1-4,TGTGCCAGCAGCCAAGTCCCAAGTTCTGAAAAACTGTTTTTT,CASSQVPSSEKLFF
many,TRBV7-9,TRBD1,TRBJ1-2,TGTGCCAGCAGCCGGACAGGGGGAGAAGGCTACACCTTC,CASSRTGGEGYTF
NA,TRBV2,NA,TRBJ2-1,TGTGCCAGCAGTGAAGAGTCCGCTCTTAACTTGGGGCCCCACAATGAGCAGTTCTTC,CASSEESALNLGPHNEQFF
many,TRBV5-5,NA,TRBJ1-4,TGTGCCAGCAGCTCGAAACGGGACTTTAATGAAAAACTGTTTTTT,CASSSKRDFNEKLFF
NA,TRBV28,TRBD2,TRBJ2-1,TGTGCCAGCAGACCGACTAGCGGGGGGGCGGGGCAGTTCTTC,CASRPTSGGAGQFF
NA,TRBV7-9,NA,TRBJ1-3,TGTGCCAGCAGCCGACACCCTCCCGCCTCTGGAAACACCATATATTTT,CASSRHPPASGNTIYF
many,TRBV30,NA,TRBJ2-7,TGTGCCTGGAGTGTCTTGGACCGTCAGGTCGGGCAGTACTTC,CAWSVLDRQVGQYF
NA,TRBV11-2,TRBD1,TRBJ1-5,TGTGCCAGCAGCTCCCATGGGACAGGGAAGCAGCCCCAGCATTTT,CASSSHGTGKQPQHF
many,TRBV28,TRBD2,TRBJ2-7,TGTGCCAGCAGTTTCACCGGGGGGTCCTACGAGCAGTACTTC,CASSFTGGSYEQYF
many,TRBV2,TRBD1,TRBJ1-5,TGTGCCAGCAGTCCTGACAGGGGCAAGGGTCAGCCCCAGCATTTT,CASSPDRGKGQPQHF
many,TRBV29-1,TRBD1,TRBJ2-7,TGCAGCCCCCGCCACCGGGACAGATCCTACGAGCAGTACTTC,CSPRHRDRSYEQYF
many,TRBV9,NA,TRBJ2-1,TGTGCCAGCAGCCCCCCGCCGGGGGAAAATGAGCAGTTCTTC,CASSPPPGENEQFF
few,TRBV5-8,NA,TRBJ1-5,TGTGCCAGCAGCTCAGGAGGGGAGGGGTATAGCAATCAGCCCCAGCATTTT,CASSSGGEGYSNQPQHF
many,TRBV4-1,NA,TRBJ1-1,TGCGCCAGCAGCCCTCCGAGGACAGCAAGCACTGAAGCTTTCTTT,CASSPPRTASTEAFF
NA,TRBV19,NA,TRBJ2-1,TGTGCCAGTAGAAAGGGGGGCCTGGACAAGGGGGAGCAGTTCTTC,CASRKGGLDKGEQFF
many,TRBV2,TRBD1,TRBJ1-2,TGTGCCAGCAGGGGACAGGCGTTCTATGGCTACACCTTC,CASRGQAFYGYTF
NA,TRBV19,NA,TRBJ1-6,TGTGCCAGTAGGAGGGACGGCGGCTCACCCCTCCACTTT,CASRRDGGSPLHF
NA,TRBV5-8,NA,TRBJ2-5,TGTGCCAGCAGCTTGCGGGGAGCCCCTGGAGAGACCCAGTACTTC,CASSLRGAPGETQYF
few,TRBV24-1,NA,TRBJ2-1,TGTGCCACCAGTGATTTAGCTAGCCGAAACTACAATGAGCAGTTCTTC,CATSDLASRNYNEQFF
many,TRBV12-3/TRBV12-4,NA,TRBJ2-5,TGTGCCAGCAGTTTTCTGGGGATAGAGACCCAGTACTTC,CASSFLGIETQYF
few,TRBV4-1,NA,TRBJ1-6,TGCGCCAGCAGCCAAGAGGGGATGAATTCACCCCTCCACTTT,CASSQEGMNSPLHF
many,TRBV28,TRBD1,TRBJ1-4,TGTGCCAGCAGTTTATATGCGGGACAGACTAATGAAAAACTGTTTTTT,CASSLYAGQTNEKLFF
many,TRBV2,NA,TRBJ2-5,TGTGCCAGCATTGGGAACAAGGAGACCCAGTACTTC,CASIGNKETQYF
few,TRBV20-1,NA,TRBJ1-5,TGCAGTGCTAGAGCGGGGGACCCCTATCAGCCCCAGCATTTT,CSARAGDPYQPQHF
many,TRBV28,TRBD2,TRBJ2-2,TGTGCCAGCAGTTTCCGGGGGAGGGACACCGGGGAGCTGTTTTTT,CASSFRGRDTGELFF
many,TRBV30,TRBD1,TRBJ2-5,TGTGCCTGGAGGGACAGGGGAGGCGAGACCCAGTACTTC,CAWRDRGGETQYF
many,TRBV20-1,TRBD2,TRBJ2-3,TGCAGTGCACCGAATCGCGGGGGGGTGTCAGATACGCAGTATTTT,CSAPNRGGVSDTQYF
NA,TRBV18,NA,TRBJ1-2,TGTGCCAGCTCACCACCGGAGAACACCTATGGCTACACCTTC,CASSPPENTYGYTF
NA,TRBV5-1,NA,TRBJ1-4,TGCGCCAGCAGCTTGGTTGGGGGTGAAGGTGAAAAACTGTTTTTT,CASSLVGGEGEKLFF
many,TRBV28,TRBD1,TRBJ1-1,TGTGCCAGCAGTTTTTACAGGGGGCTGAACACTGAAGCTTTCTTT,CASSFYRGLNTEAFF
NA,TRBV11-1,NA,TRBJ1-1,TGTGCCAGCAGCCCACAGAGGCACACTGAAGCTTTCTTT,CASSPQRHTEAFF
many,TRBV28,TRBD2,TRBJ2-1,TGTGCCAGCAGTTTCGCCCTTGGAGCGGGGGGCTCCTACAATGAGCAGTTCTTC,CASSFALGAGGSYNEQFF
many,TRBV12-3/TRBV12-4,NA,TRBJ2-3,TGTGCCAGCAGTTTAGAGGACTACACAGATACGCAGTATTTT,CASSLEDYTDTQYF
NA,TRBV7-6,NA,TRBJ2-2,TGTGCCAGCAGCTTATATGACGGGGAGCTGTTTTTT,CASSLYDGELFF
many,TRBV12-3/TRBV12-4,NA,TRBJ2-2,TGTGCCAGCAGCTTAGGCGGGGCCGGGGAGCTGTTTTTT,CASSLGGAGELFF
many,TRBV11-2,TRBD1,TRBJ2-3,TGTGCCAGCAGCTCCTACAGGGGGCGGACAGATACGCAGTATTTT,CASSSYRGRTDTQYF
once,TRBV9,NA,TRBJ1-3,TGTGCCAGCAGCGCGGACCCCAATTCCGGAAACACCATATATTTT,CASSADPNSGNTIYF